The present T cell receptor (beta chain) was sequenced within a study of blood T cell repertoires in COVID-19. With termini counted, the CDR3 has 13 amino acids. Germline CDR1 reads GTSNPN; CDR2 reads SVGIG (reference sequence). About this clone itself: Because the CDR3's place on the DNA is in doubt, the DNA is left out and the CDR3 is given as listed by TCRdb.

How the authors handled the data: Estimation of nucleated cell counts was performed using reference gene primer amplification. The table came from immunoSEQ multiplex PCR; TCRdb's copy has only in-frame clones and leaves some out. D and trimming come from the DNA, and the V and J calls and clone size come from that table. The data contain around 170,000 clones, 80% to 90% of them singletons. Material for sequencing was peripheral blood. V gene TRBV30 combines with J gene TRBJ2-2; no check of the table's D call, TRBD2, against the DNA was made. The clonotype originates from a man between 18 and 35 years old who had recovered from COVID-19. CDR3 residues: CAWSPPRPGSCFF.